This entry lists 13 T cell receptor beta chains sequenced from one sample in a study of cytotoxic CD8 clonotypes in ibrutinib-treated CLL. Libraries were prepared by immunoSEQ multiplex PCR; TCRdb keeps only in-frame clonotypes and omits some of them. The repertoire holds 150,000 or so clones, with roughly three quarters as singletons. The material was PBMCs, obtained after 12 months of ibrutinib treatment. These TCRs come from a human donor with chronic lymphocytic leukemia.

The V call is TRBV19, the J call TRBJ2-7; 7 bases align to TRBD1. Losses at the gene ends were 4 bases for V and 7 bases for J; bases not matched to a gene: 13. Germline values: CDR1 LNHDA, CDR2 SQIVND (reference sequence). The CDR3 contains 15 residues. CDR3 bases: TGTGCCAGTAGTAGGCTCATCGGGACAGTGGGAGAGCAGTACTTC. Residues: CASSRLIGTVGEQYF. Variable domain in full (rest from reference TRBV19 and TRBJ2-7): DGGITQSPKYLFRKEGQNVTLSCEQNLNHDAMYWYRQDPGQGLRLIYYSQIVNDFQKGDIAEGYSVSREKKESFPLTVTSAQKNPTAFYLCASSRLIGTVGEQYFGPGTRLTVT.

This chain links TRBV7-2 with TRBJ2-5, with 7 bases lining up with TRBD1. Trimming took 1 base from V and 5 from J; bases not matched to a gene: 7. The CDR3 sequence is 15 residues long. Per the germline V gene, CDR1 is SGHTA and CDR2 is FQGNSA. The chain's CDR3 is CASSLENRGYETQYF. Here the CDR3 DNA reads TGTGCCAGCAGCTTAGAGAACAGGGGATATGAGACCCAGTACTTC.

The chain is built from TRBV4-3 and TRBJ1-6, with D perhaps matching TRBD1 (6 bases). V lost 4 bases and J lost 8, with 15 bases in between. The germline V gene has CDR1 LGHNA and CDR2 YSLEER. The CDR3 consists of 15 residues. The CDR3: CASSPRRGSYSPLHF. CDR3 nucleotides: TGCGCCAGCAGCCCCCGAAGGGGGTCCTATTCACCCCTCCACTTT.

The genes are TRBV5-4 and TRBJ2-2; 9 bases align to TRBD1. The CDR3 contains 16 residues. V shed 3 bases, J shed 10 bases, and the junction held 13 bases outside the gene matches. Germline V gene lookup returns CDR1 SGHNT and CDR2 YYREEE (reference sequence). The CDR3 here is CASSYYPPGQGSELFF. Written as DNA, the CDR3 is TGTGCCAGCAGCTACTACCCACCGGGACAGGGATCGGAGCTGTTTTTT.

The chain combines TRBV28 with TRBJ2-7; 9 nucleotides align to TRBD2. Germline loops: CDR1 MDHEN, CDR2 SYDVKM. The CDR3 runs 18 residues. The trim removed 4 bases at V and 4 bases at J, leaving 17 bases unmatched. As DNA, the CDR3 is TGTGCCAGCAGTTCGACTACCGGGACTAGCTGGGAGAGGTACGAGCAGTACTTC. This gives the protein CASSSTTGTSWERYEQYF. Together with reference TRBV28 and TRBJ2-7, the CDR3 gives the full variable domain: DVKVTQSSRYLVKRTGEKVFLECVQDMDHENMFWYRQDPGLGLRLIYFSYDVKMKEKGDIPEGYSVSREKKERFSLILESASTNQTSMYLCASSSTTGTSWERYEQYFGPGTRLTVT.

The chain couples TRBV11-2 to TRBJ2-7; 8 bases agree with TRBD2. J gave up 3 bases and V 4 bases, and 5 bases lay outside the gene matches. CDR1 SGHAT and CDR2 FQNNGV come from the germline V gene. The CDR3 covers 14 residues. The CDR3 DNA reads as TGTGCCAGCAGCTATCTAGCGGGCCTCTACGAGCAGTACTTC. It is translated as CASSYLAGLYEQYF.

J is TRBJ2-7 and V is TRBV7-9; TRBD2 might be the D (6 bases). This CDR3 comprises 16 residues. The V and J ends lost 0 bases and 2 bases respectively, with 14 bases between them. The germline gives CDR1 SEHNR, CDR2 FQNEAQ (reference sequence). CDR3 nucleotides: TGTGCCAGCAGCTTAGCGAGCCGGGAGATCACCTACGAGCAGTACTTC. It specifies CASSLASREITYEQYF.

Here the CDR3 DNA reads TGTGCCAGCAGTTTAGGGACTAGCGGGAACACAGATACGCAGTATTTT. Its translation is CASSLGTSGNTDTQYF. The chain is built from TRBV27 and TRBJ2-3, with TRBD2 matching over 13 bases. This CDR3 has 16 amino acids. In germline, CDR1 is MNHEY, CDR2 SMNVEV (reference sequence). V dropped 2 bases and J dropped 2; count of bases not matched to a gene: 1.

The chain couples TRBV7-9 to TRBJ1-1; the match to TRBD1 covers 7 bases. The CDR3 contains 14 residues. Germline CDR1 SEHNR, CDR2 FQNEAQ (reference sequence). J lost 4 bases, V lost 5 bases, and 7 bases had no gene match. CDR3 in amino acids: CASSNPDRVTEAFF. The CDR3 DNA reads TGTGCCAGCAGCAACCCAGACAGGGTCACTGAAGCTTTCTTT.

The rearrangement links TRBV5-1 to TRBJ2-1; 10 bases agree with TRBD2. The junction had 8 bases not matched to a gene; V was cut back by 4 bases and J by 7 bases. CDR3 size: 15 residues. Germline V gene sequence: CDR1 SGHRS, CDR2 YFSETQ. The CDR3 loop reads CASSRSGRTINEQFF. CDR3 nucleotides: TGCGCCAGCAGCCGTAGCGGGAGGACTATAAATGAGCAGTTCTTC. Based on the CDR3 plus reference TRBV5-1 and TRBJ2-1, the full variable domain is KAGVTQTPRYLIKTRGQQVTLSCSPISGHRSVSWYQQTPGQGLQFLFEYFSETQRNKGNFPGRFSGRQFSNSRSEMNVSTLELGDSALYLCASSRSGRTINEQFFGPGTRLTVL.

The table lists this clone with a count of one. In nucleotides, the CDR3 is TGTGCCAGCAGCTTATCTTCCCTAGCGGGAGCCAATGAGCAGTTCTTC. Translated: CASSLSSLAGANEQFF. The rearrangement links TRBV7-6 to TRBJ2-1; 10 positions match TRBD2. Trimming cost V 2 bases and J 6 bases; bases outside gene matches: 7. The germline V gene encodes CDR1 SGHVS and CDR2 FNYEAQ. This CDR3 has 16 residues. Combining the CDR3 with reference TRBV7-6 and TRBJ2-1 gives the whole variable domain GAGVSQSPRYKVTKRGQDVALRCDPISGHVSLYWYRQALGQGPEFLTYFNYEAQQDKSGLPNDRFSAERPEGSISTLTIQRTEQRDSAMYRCASSLSSLAGANEQFFGPGTRLTVL.

V usage is TRBV27 and J usage is TRBJ2-3; 12 nucleotides align to TRBD2. CDR1 MNHEY and CDR2 SMNVEV come from the germline V gene (reference sequence). J was trimmed by 3 bases and V by 4 bases; bases with no gene match: 8. This CDR3 region has 17 residues. This CDR3 is CASSSVTSGSVTDTQYF. DNA for the CDR3: TGTGCCAGCAGTTCCGTGACTAGCGGGAGTGTGACAGATACGCAGTATTTT.

This clone has a handful of counts. The chain combines TRBV28 with TRBJ2-1; 9 bases match TRBD1. This CDR3 contains 15 residues. Trimming cost V 2 bases and J 3 bases; bases outside gene matches: 2. From germline, CDR1 is MDHEN and CDR2 SYDVKM. CDR3: CASSLDRGYYNEQFF. The CDR3 DNA reads TGTGCCAGCAGTTTAGACAGGGGGTACTACAATGAGCAGTTCTTC.